The 28 T cell receptor beta chains below come from one sample, sequenced in a study of cytomegalovirus exposure and HLA in healthy donors. The PCR ran on 60 Vbeta and 13 Jbeta primers. Libraries were prepared by immunoSEQ multiplex PCR; TCRdb keeps only in-frame clonotypes and omits some of them. Seen here are some 96,000 clones, 65% to 80% observed once, and the top ten hold approximately 6.4%. Sequenced: PBMCs. Source of these receptors: a man in his forties or fifties in good health and CMV-seropositive.

The rearrangement uses TRBV10-3 and TRBJ1-1, with D possibly matching TRBD1 (5 bases). Germline V gene sequence: CDR1 ENHRY, CDR2 SYGVKD. The V end lost 4 bases, the J end lost 5 bases, and 17 bases lay between the germline ends. CDR3 length: 15 residues. DNA of the CDR3: TGTGCCATCAGTGCCCGCAGGGCCGGGGGAACTGAAGCTTTCTTT. Protein: CAISARRAGGTEAFF.

CDR3 protein: CASSFVANTGELFF. The CDR3 nucleotides read TGTGCCAGCAGCTTTGTCGCGAACACCGGGGAGCTGTTTTTT. The chain uses TRBV7-6 and TRBJ2-2; D unresolved. With 3 bases removed from V and 0 bases from J, the gap between germline ends came to 5 bases. The CDR3 has 14 residues. Germline CDR1 reads SGHVS; CDR2 reads FNYEAQ.

This clone was observed a single time. The chain recombines TRBV5-4 with TRBJ2-2; possibly TRBD2 for D (6 bases). CDR3 length equals 14 residues. Trimming cost V 4 bases and J 4 bases, with 11 bases left between them. CDR1 is SGHNT and CDR2 is YYREEE in the germline V gene (reference sequence). The CDR3: CASSTGVGTGELFF. CDR3 coding DNA: TGTGCCAGCAGCACGGGGGTGGGCACCGGGGAGCTGTTTTTT.

This clone appeared a few times. This chain links TRBV6-5 with TRBJ2-7, with TRBD2 identical over 12 bases. Germline CDR1 MNHEY, CDR2 SVGAGI. The CDR3 contains 14 residues. V lost 8 bases, J lost 11 bases, and 13 bases stayed unmatched. DNA of the CDR3: TGTGCCAGCCTAGCGGCTAGCGGGAGGGCCCAAGAGTACTTC. Protein: CASLAASGRAQEYF.

The V and J genes are TRBV7-2 and TRBJ2-1; D is unresolved. The CDR3 is 16 amino acids. Trimming took off 5 bases at V and 4 bases at J, with 18 bases between the two ends. The germline CDR1 and CDR2 sequences are SGHTA and FQGNSA. The CDR3 loop reads CASSPDGFERYNEQFF. CDR3 sequence (DNA): TGTGCCAGCAGCCCCGATGGGTTTGAGAGGTACAATGAGCAGTTCTTC.

This clone was counted a few times. The chain is built from TRBV5-6 and TRBJ2-5; 8 nucleotides match TRBD2. V gave up 0 bases and J gave up 9 bases; unmatched junction bases: 7. Germline V lookup: CDR1 SGHDT, CDR2 YYEEEE. The length of the CDR3 is 14 residues. The CDR3, as DNA: TGTGCCAGCAGCTTGGGGGGAGCGGGAGCGGCCCAGTACTTC. Its protein product is CASSLGGAGAAQYF. Filled out from reference TRBV5-6 and TRBJ2-5, the complete variable domain reads DAGVTQSPTHLIKTRGQQVTLRCSPKSGHDTVSWYQQALGQGPQFIFQYYEEEERQRGNFPDRFSGHQFPNYSSELNVNALLLGDSALYLCASSLGGAGAAQYFGPGTRLLVL.

The J gene is TRBJ2-7, the V gene TRBV6-1; 7 bases match TRBD1. V gave up 7 bases and J gave up 2 bases; unmatched junction bases: 8. Germline CDR1 is MNHNS and CDR2 is SASEGT. This CDR3 spans 14 amino acids. CDR3 loop: CASTGRQGTYEQYF. In DNA, the CDR3 is TGTGCCAGCACGGGGAGACAGGGTACCTACGAGCAGTACTTC.

V usage is TRBV18 and J usage is TRBJ1-2, with 8 bases aligning to TRBD1. Germline trimming cut 3 bases from V and 4 bases from J; bases unmatched to any gene: 7. CDR1 is KGHSH and CDR2 is LQKENI in the germline V gene. CDR3 length: 15 residues. The CDR3: CASSPGQEIPYGYTF. The CDR3, as DNA: TGTGCCAGCTCACCGGGACAGGAGATCCCCTATGGCTACACCTTC.

The V gene is TRBV5-1, the J gene TRBJ2-3; 10 nucleotides agree with TRBD2. Germline V gives CDR1 SGHRS, CDR2 YFSETQ. CDR3 length: 18 residues. J was trimmed by 2 bases and V by 4 bases; bases with no gene match: 13. In DNA form, the CDR3 reads TGCGCCAGCAGCCTTATGGAGTCTAGCGGGAGTCCCACAGATACGCAGTATTTT. This gives the protein CASSLMESSGSPTDTQYF.

V is TRBV2 and J is TRBJ2-7, with TRBD2 as a possible D gene (6 bases). V lost 4 bases and J 2 bases, leaving 6 bases between the germline ends. In germline, CDR1 is SNHLY, CDR2 FYNNEI. The CDR3 runs to 12 residues. CDR3 in DNA: TGTGCCAGCAGTGCGGGGGCCTACGAGCAGTACTTC. It specifies CASSAGAYEQYF.

This chain joins TRBV5-1 and TRBJ2-7, with a possible D match to TRBD1 (5 bases). Germline CDR1 SGHRS, CDR2 YFSETQ. CDR3 size: 14 residues. Trimming cost V 5 bases and J 1 base, with 13 bases left between them. DNA of the CDR3: TGCGCCAGCAGTTGGTCGACAGATTCCTACGAGCAGTACTTC. Encoded protein: CASSWSTDSYEQYF.

This clone occurred a few times. This chain uses TRBV4-1 with TRBJ1-6; TRBD1 is a possible D gene (6 bases). The V end was cut by 0 bases, the J end by 10 bases, with 16 bases between. This CDR3 has 16 residues. From germline, CDR1 is MGHRA and CDR2 YSYEKL. CDR3 nucleotide sequence: TGCGCCAGCAGCCAAGATCGGGACAACCCCGTGTCACCCCTCCACTTT. Amino acid sequence: CASSQDRDNPVSPLHF.

The chain uses TRBV10-3 and TRBJ2-7; D might be TRBD2 (7 bases). Trimming took 10 bases from V and 4 from J, leaving 29 bases between them. This CDR3 comprises 17 residues. The germline CDR1 and CDR2 sequences are ENHRY and SYGVKD. The CDR3 region has the DNA TGTGCCACTCGACCTTCTAATAGCGGCGAGGGGGGGTACGAGCAGTACTTC. Translating it yields CATRPSNSGEGGYEQYF.

This clone has only a few counts. V usage is TRBV2 and J usage is TRBJ1-1, with TRBD1 matching 8 bases. The CDR3 has 14 amino acids. V shed 7 bases, J shed 4 bases, and the junction held 8 bases outside the gene matches. Germline loops: CDR1 SNHLY, CDR2 FYNNEI. The CDR3 nucleotides are TGTGCCAGCACTCCACAGGGGGTGTTCACTGAAGCTTTCTTT. Amino acid sequence: CASTPQGVFTEAFF.

A word on this clone: This CDR3 is also generated by other DNA sequences in the sample. CDR3 nucleotide sequence: TGTGCCAGCAGCCCGGGACAGGGCAGCAATCAGCCCCAGCATTTT. This translates into CASSPGQGSNQPQHF. J is TRBJ1-5 and V is TRBV7-2, with 9 bases that match TRBD1. The ends lost 5 bases at V and 1 base at J; junction bases unmatched: 3. Germline V gene sequence: CDR1 SGHTA, CDR2 FQGNSA. This CDR3 has 15 amino acids.

The chain combines TRBV4-3 with TRBJ2-3, with 11 bases identical to TRBD2. Germline lookup yields CDR1 LGHNA and CDR2 YSLEER. The J segment lost 4 bases and the V segment lost 0 bases, leaving 18 bases of the junction unmatched. CDR3 size: 21 residues. The CDR3 is CASSQDMSLAGVLGAADTQYF. DNA of the CDR3: TGCGCCAGCAGCCAAGATATGTCACTAGCGGGAGTTCTTGGTGCTGCAGATACGCAGTATTTT.

This chain joins TRBV7-8 and TRBJ1-1; tentative D call: TRBD1 (5 bases). The CDR3 contains 14 residues. V lost 5 bases to trimming and J lost 1 base, with 11 bases between them. Germline loops: CDR1 SGHVS, CDR2 FQNEAQ. The DNA for the CDR3 is TGTGCCAGCAGCGCGGCGGGGGAGAACACTGAAGCTTTCTTT. It is translated as CASSAAGENTEAFF.

The rearrangement uses TRBV7-9 and TRBJ2-3, with D tentatively TRBD2 (5 bases). Trimming pared 5 bases from V and 0 bases from J, leaving 12 bases between. Germline values: CDR1 SEHNR, CDR2 FQNEAQ (reference sequence). This CDR3 is built from 15 residues. The CDR3 DNA follows: TGTGCCAGCAGCCCCTTAGCGCGTAGCACAGATACGCAGTATTTT. Translation: CASSPLARSTDTQYF.

This rearrangement joins TRBV5-1 to TRBJ2-1; 8 bases are shared with TRBD2. The length of the CDR3 is 19 residues. The V and J ends lost 2 bases and 7 bases, in that order; junction bases with no gene match: 20. Germline values: CDR1 SGHRS, CDR2 YFSETQ. The CDR3 here is CASSFGGFVSGTSRNEQFF. Here the CDR3 DNA reads TGCGCCAGCAGCTTTGGGGGTTTTGTTAGCGGGACGTCTCGTAATGAGCAGTTCTTC.

The rearrangement links TRBV7-8 to TRBJ2-2; possible D gene TRBD2, 6 bases. In germline, CDR1 is SGHVS, CDR2 FQNEAQ. The CDR3 spans 15 residues. The germline V and J ends were trimmed by 5 bases and 3 bases, with 13 bases remaining between them. DNA of the CDR3: TGTGCCAGCAGCCGATCGAGACTAGACACCGGGGAGCTGTTTTTT. Amino acid sequence: CASSRSRLDTGELFF. Full variable domain (rest looked up from reference TRBV7-8 and TRBJ2-2): GAGVSQSPRYKVAKRGQDVALRCDPISGHVSLFWYQQALGQGPEFLTYFQNEAQLDKSGLPSDRFFAERPEGSVSTLKIQRTQQEDSAVYLCASSRSRLDTGELFFGEGSRLTVL.

Only a few counts were recorded for this clone. The chain couples TRBV11-2 to TRBJ2-7, with 8 bases aligning to TRBD2. CDR1 and CDR2 (germline): SGHAT, FQNNGV. V gave up 1 base and J gave up 12 bases; unmatched junction bases: 14. The CDR3 loop spans 15 amino acids. CDR3 in amino acids: CASSLVGREVRRRYF. The DNA of the CDR3 is TGTGCCAGCAGCTTAGTCGGGCGGGAGGTTCGGAGGAGGTACTTC.

The rearrangement joins TRBV5-1 to TRBJ1-5; the match to TRBD1 covers 9 bases. This CDR3 contains 14 residues. The germline gives CDR1 SGHRS, CDR2 YFSETQ. V gave up 4 bases and J gave up 6 bases; unmatched junction bases: 5. CDR3 bases: TGCGCCAGCAGCAAGGACAGGGGAGGTCAGCCCCAGCATTTT. Protein product: CASSKDRGGQPQHF.

The rearrangement links TRBV11-2 to TRBJ2-3; D remains ambiguous. The CDR3 spans 12 residues. Per germline, CDR1 SGHAT and CDR2 FQNNGV. V dropped 4 bases and J dropped 3 bases, with 5 bases sitting between them. The CDR3 bases are TGTGCCAGCAGCTCACGGACAGATACGCAGTATTTT. This gives the protein CASSSRTDTQYF.

The chain carries TRBV10-3 and TRBJ2-3, with 8 bases matching TRBD1. There are 14 residues in the CDR3. V shed 9 bases and J 4 bases; nucleotides not matched to a gene: 9. The germline V gene encodes CDR1 ENHRY and CDR2 SYGVKD. In nucleotides, the CDR3 is TGTGCCATACACCCCACAGGGGGAGCAGATACGCAGTATTTT. It encodes CAIHPTGGADTQYF.

V and J are TRBV13 and TRBJ2-1; D is undetermined. CDR3 length: 15 amino acids. V gave up 5 bases and J gave up 7 bases, with 18 bases separating them. The germline gives CDR1 PRHDT, CDR2 FYEKMQ (reference sequence). CDR3 nucleotide sequence: TGTGCCAGCAGCCCATCTCCCCCCCTATGGAATGAGCAGTTCTTC. This translates into CASSPSPPLWNEQFF.

The chain couples TRBV21-1 to TRBJ2-7; the listed D gene, TRBD2, was not tested against the DNA. TRBV21-1 is marked as a pseudogene. The CDR3 has 14 amino acids. The CDR3 loop reads CASSKVGGRNEQYF. Written as DNA, the CDR3 is TGTGCCAGCAGCAAAGTTGGAGGGCGGAACGAGCAGTACTTC.

As to this clone: Other DNA sequences of this sample code for an identical CDR3. CDR3 DNA sequence: TGTGCCAGCAGCTCCGGGACAACCAACACCGGGGAGCTGTTTTTT. Translated: CASSSGTTNTGELFF. V is TRBV5-4 and J is TRBJ2-2; D is possibly TRBD1 (6 bases). CDR3 size: 15 residues. V lost 3 bases and J 2 bases, leaving 11 bases between the germline ends. The germline CDR1 and CDR2 sequences are SGHNT and YYREEE (reference sequence).

Details on this clone: The identical CDR3 is also encoded by other nucleotide sequences in the sample. The rearrangement joins TRBV18 to TRBJ2-2; weak D call: TRBD2 (5 bases). V lost 2 bases, J lost 2 bases, and 12 bases lay in between. Germline CDR1 KGHSH, CDR2 LQKENI. The CDR3 is made up of 16 amino acids. CDR3 nucleotides: TGTGCCAGCTCACCATATTCGAGCGGCAACACCGGGGAGCTGTTTTTT. Translating it yields CASSPYSSGNTGELFF.